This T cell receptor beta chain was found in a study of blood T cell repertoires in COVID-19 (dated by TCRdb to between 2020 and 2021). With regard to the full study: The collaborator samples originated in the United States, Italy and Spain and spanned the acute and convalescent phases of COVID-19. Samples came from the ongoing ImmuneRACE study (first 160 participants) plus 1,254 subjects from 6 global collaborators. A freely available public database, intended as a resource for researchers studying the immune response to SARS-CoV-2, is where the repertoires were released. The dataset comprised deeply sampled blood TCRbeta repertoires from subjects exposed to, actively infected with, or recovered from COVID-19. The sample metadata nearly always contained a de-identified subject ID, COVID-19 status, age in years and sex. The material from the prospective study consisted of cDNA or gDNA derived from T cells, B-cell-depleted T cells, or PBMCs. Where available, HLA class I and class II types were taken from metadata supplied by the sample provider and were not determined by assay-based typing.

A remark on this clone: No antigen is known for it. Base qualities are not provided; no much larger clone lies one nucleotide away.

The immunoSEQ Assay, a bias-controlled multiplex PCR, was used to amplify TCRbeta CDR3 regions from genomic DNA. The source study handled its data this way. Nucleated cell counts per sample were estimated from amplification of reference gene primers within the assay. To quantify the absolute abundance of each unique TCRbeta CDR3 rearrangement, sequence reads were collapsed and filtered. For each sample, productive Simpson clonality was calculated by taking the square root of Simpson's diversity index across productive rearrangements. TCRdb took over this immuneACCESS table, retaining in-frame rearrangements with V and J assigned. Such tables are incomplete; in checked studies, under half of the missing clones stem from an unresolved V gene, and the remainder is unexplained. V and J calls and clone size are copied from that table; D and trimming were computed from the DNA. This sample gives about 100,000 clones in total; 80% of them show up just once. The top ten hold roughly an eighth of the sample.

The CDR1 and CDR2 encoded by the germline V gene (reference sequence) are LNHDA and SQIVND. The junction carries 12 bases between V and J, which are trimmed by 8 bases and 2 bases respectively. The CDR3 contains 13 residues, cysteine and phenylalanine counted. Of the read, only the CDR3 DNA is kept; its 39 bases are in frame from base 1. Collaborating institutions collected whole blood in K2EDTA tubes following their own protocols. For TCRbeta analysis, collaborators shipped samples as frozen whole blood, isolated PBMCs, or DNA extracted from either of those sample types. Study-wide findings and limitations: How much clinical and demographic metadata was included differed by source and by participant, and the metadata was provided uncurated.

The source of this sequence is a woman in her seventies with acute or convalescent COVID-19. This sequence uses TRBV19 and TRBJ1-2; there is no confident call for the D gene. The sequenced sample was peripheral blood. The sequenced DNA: TGTGCCAGTCGAATAAGGGAGAACTATGGCTACACCTTC. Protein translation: CASRIRENYGYTF.